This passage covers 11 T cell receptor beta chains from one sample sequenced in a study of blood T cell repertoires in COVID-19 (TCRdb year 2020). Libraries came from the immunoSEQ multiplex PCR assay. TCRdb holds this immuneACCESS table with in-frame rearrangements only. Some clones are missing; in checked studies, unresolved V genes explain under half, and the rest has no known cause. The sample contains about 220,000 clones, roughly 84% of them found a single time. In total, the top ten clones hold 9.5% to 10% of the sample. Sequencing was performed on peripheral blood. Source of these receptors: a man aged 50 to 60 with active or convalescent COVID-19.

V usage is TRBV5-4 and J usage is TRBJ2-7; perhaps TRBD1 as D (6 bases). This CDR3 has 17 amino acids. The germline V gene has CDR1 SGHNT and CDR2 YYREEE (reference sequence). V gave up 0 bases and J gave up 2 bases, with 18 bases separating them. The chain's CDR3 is CASSLEGGARGTYEQYF. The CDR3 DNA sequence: TGTGCCAGCAGCTTGGAGGGTGGGGCCAGGGGAACCTACGAGCAGTACTTC.

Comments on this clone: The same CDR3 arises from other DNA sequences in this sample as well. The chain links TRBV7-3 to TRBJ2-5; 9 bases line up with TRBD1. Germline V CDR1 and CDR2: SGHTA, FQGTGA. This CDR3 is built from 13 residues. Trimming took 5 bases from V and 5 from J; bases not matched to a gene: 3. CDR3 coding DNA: TGTGCCAGCAGCCGCGGACAGGGGGAGACCCAGTACTTC. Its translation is CASSRGQGETQYF.

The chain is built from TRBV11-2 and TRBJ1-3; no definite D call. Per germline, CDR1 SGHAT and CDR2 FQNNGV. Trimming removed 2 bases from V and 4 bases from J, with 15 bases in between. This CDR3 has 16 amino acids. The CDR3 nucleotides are TGTGCCAGCAGCTTAACCCACGGGGTGGGCGGAAACACCATATATTTT. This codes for CASSLTHGVGGNTIYF. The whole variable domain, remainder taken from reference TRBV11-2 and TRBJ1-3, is EAGVAQSPRYKIIEKRQSVAFWCNPISGHATLYWYQQILGQGPKLLIQFQNNGVVDDSQLPKDRFSAERLKGVDSTLKIQPAKLEDSAVYLCASSLTHGVGGNTIYFGEGSWLTVV.

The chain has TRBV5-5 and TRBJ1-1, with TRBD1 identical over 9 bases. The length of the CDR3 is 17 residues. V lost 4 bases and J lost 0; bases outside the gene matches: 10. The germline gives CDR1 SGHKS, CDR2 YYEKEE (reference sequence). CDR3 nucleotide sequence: TGTGCCAGCAGCGGGGGACAGGGCGTCCCCCTGAACACTGAAGCTTTCTTT. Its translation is CASSGGQGVPLNTEAFF.

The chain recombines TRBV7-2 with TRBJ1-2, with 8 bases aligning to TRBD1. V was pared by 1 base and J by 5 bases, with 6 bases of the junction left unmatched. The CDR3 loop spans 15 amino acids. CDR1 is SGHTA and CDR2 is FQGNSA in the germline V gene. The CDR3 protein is CASSLGQGILYGYTF. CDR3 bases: TGTGCCAGCAGCTTAGGACAGGGGATATTGTATGGCTACACCTTC. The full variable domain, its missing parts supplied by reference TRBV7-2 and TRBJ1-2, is GAGVSQSPSNKVTEKGKDVELRCDPISGHTALYWYRQSLGQGLEFLIYFQGNSAPDKSGLPSDRFSAERTGGSVSTLTIQRTQQEDSAVYLCASSLGQGILYGYTFGSGTRLTVV.

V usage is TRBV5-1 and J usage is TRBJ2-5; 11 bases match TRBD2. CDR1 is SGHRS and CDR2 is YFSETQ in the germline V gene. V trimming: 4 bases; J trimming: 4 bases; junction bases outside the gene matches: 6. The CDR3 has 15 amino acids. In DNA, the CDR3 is TGCGCCAGCAGCCCTCCGGGACTAGCGGCAGAGACCCAGTACTTC. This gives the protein CASSPPGLAAETQYF. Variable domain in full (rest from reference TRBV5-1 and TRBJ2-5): KAGVTQTPRYLIKTRGQQVTLSCSPISGHRSVSWYQQTPGQGLQFLFEYFSETQRNKGNFPGRFSGRQFSNSRSEMNVSTLELGDSALYLCASSPPGLAAETQYFGPGTRLLVL.

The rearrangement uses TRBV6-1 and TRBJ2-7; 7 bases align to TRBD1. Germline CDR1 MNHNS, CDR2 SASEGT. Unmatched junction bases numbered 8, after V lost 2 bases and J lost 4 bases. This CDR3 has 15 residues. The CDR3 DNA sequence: TGTGCCAGCAGTGAATGGGGACAGTCCATTTACGAGCAGTACGTC. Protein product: CASSEWGQSIYEQYV.

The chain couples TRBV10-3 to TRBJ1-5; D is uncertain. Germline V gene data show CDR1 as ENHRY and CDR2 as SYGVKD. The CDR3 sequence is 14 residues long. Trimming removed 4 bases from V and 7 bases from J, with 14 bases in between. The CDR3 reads CAISGLPGWQPQHF. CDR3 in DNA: TGTGCCATCAGTGGTCTTCCGGGTTGGCAGCCCCAGCATTTT.

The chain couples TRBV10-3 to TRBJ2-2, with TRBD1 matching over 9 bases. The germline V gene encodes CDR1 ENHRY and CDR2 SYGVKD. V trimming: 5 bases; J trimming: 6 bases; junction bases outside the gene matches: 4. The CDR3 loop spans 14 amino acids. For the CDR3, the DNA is TGTGCCATCAGTAACAGACAGGGGGCCGGGGAGCTGTTTTTT. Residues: CAISNRQGAGELFF.

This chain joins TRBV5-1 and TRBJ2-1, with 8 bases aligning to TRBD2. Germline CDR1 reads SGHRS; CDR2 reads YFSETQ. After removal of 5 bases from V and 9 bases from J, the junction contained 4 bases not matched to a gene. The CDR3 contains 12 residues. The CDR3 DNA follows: TGCGCCAGCAGGGGCGGGGGGAGTGAGCAGTTCTTC. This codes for CASRGGGSEQFF.

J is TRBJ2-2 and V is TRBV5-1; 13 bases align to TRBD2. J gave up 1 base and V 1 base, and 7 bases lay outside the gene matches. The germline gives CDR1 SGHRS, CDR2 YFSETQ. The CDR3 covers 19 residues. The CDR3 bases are TGCGCCAGCAGCTTGCGACTAGCGGGAGGCCAGGTGAACACCGGGGAGCTGTTTTTT. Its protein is CASSLRLAGGQVNTGELFF.